This T cell receptor beta chain was sequenced during a study of beta chain features in type 1 diabetes. V shed 6 bases, J shed 1 base, and the junction held 4 bases outside the gene matches. Per the germline V gene, CDR1 is MNHEY and CDR2 is SMNVEV (reference sequence). The CDR3 length is 15 residues. Purities in excess of 98% were seen in all sorted populations. Since all of the isolated RNA was reverse transcribed, expressed TCRB transcripts were what got sequenced. Method: immunoSEQ multiplex PCR; TCRdb's copy keeps in-frame clones and lacks some. The sample holds about 930,000 clones, 15% to 20% seen once.

This receptor was taken from a young woman in good health. The genes are TRBV27 and TRBJ1-5; 9 nucleotides align to TRBD1. Sequenced input: naive CD4+ T cells from blood. This CDR3 is CASSRTGVSNQPQHF. The CDR3 DNA reads TGTGCCAGCAGCCGGACAGGGGTGAGCAATCAGCCCCAGCATTTT.